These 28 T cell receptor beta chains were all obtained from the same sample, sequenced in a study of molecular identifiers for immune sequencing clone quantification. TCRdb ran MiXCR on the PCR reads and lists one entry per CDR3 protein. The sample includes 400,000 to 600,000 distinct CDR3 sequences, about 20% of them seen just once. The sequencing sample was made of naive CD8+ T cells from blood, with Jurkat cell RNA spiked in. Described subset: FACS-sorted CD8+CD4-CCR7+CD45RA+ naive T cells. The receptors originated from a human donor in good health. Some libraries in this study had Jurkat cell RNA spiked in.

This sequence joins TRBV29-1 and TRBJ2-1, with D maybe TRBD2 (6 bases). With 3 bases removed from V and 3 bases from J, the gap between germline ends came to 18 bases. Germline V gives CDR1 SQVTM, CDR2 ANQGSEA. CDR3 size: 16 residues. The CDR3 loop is CSVDALATIRYNEQFF. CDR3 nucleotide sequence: TGCAGCGTTGATGCACTAGCAACCATTCGCTACAATGAGCAGTTCTTC.

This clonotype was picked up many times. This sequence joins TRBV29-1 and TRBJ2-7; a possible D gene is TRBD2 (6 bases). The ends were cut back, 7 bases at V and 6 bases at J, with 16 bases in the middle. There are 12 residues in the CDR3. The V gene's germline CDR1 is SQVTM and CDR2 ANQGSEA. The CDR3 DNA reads TGCAGCGCCCGACTAGAATCGGCCGAGCAGTACTTC. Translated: CSARLESAEQYF.

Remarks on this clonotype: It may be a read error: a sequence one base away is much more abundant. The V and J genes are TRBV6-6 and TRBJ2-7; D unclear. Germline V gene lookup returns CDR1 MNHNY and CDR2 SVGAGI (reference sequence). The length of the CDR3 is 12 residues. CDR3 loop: CAGSHLRHEQYF. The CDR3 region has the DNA TGTGCCGGCAGTCACCTGCGGCACGAGCAGTACTTC.

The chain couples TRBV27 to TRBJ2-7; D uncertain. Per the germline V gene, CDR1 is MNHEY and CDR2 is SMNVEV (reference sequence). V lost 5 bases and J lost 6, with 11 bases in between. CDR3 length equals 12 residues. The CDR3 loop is CASSPNLGEQYF. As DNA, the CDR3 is TGTGCCAGCAGTCCCAATTTGGGCGAGCAGTACTTC.

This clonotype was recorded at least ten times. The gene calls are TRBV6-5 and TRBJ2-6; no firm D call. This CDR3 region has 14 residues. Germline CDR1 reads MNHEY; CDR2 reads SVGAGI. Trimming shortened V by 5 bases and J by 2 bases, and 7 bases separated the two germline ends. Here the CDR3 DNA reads TGTGCCAGCAGTGAAGGGCCTGGGGCCAACGTCCTGACTTTC. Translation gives CASSEGPGANVLTF.

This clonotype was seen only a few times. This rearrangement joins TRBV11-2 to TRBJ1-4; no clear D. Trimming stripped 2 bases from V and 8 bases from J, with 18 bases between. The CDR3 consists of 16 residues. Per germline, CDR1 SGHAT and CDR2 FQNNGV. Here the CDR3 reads CASSLTRSATEEKLFF. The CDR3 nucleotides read TGTGCCAGCAGCTTAACTAGGAGCGCCACGGAGGAAAAACTGTTTTTT.

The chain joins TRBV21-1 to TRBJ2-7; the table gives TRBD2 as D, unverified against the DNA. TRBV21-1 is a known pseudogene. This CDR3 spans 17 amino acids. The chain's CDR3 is CASSNRTSGGGGYEQYF. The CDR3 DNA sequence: TGTGCCAGCAGCAATCGGACTAGCGGGGGCGGTGGGTACGAGCAGTACTTC.

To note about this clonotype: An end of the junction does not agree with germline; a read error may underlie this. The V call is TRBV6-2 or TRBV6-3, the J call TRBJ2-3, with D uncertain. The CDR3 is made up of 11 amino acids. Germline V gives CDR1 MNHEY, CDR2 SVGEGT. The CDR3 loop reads CASTDTDTRYF. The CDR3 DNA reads TGTGCCAGCACCGACACAGATACGCGGTATTTT.

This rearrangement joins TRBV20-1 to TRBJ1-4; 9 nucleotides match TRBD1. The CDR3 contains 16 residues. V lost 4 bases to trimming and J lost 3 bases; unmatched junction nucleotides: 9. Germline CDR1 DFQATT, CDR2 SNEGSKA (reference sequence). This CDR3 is CSATFRDRAPNEKLFF. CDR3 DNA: TGCAGTGCTACGTTCCGGGACAGGGCGCCTAATGAAAAACTGTTTTTT.

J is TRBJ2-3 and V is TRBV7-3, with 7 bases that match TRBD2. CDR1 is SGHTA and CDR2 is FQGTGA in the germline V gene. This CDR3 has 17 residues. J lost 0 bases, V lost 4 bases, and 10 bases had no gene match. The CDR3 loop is CASSSISGAPSTDTQYF. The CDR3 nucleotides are TGTGCCAGCAGCTCCATAAGCGGGGCCCCCAGCACAGATACGCAGTATTTT.

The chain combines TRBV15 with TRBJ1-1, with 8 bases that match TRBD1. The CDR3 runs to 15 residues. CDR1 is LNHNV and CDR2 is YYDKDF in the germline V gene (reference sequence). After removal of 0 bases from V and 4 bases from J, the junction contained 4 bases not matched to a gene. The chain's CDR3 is CATSREAGGSTEAFF. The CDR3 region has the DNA TGTGCCACCAGCAGAGAGGCAGGGGGCTCCACTGAAGCTTTCTTT.

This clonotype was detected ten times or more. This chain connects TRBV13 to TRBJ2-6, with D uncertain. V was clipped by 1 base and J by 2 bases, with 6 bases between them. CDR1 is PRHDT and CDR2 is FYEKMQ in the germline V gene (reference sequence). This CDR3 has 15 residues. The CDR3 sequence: CASSLAVAGANVLTF. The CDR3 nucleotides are TGTGCCAGCAGCTTAGCGGTAGCTGGGGCCAACGTCCTGACTTTC.

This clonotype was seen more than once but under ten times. The CDR3 bases are TGTGCCAGCAGTCCTCCGGGACAGGTGACGCCGATGAACACTGAAGCTTTCTTT. Translation gives CASSPPGQVTPMNTEAFF. The chain uses TRBV6-1 and TRBJ1-1, with 8 bases fitting TRBD1. J gave up 0 bases and V 5 bases, and 14 bases lay outside the gene matches. Germline values: CDR1 MNHNS, CDR2 SASEGT. This CDR3 has 18 residues.

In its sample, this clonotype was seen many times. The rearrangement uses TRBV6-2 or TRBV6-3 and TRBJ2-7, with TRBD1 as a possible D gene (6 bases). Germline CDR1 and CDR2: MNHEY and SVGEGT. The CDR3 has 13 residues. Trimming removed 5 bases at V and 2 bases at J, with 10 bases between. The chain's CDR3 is CASSPGAPYEQYF. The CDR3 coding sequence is TGTGCCAGCAGTCCAGGGGCCCCCTACGAGCAGTACTTC.

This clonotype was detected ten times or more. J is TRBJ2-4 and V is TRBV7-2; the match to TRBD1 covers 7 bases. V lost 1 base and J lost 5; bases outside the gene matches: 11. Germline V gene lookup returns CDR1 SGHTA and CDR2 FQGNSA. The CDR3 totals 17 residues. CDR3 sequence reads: CASSLEGTVFFENIQYF. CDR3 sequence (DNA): TGTGCCAGCAGCTTAGAAGGGACAGTCTTTTTCGAAAACATTCAGTACTTC.

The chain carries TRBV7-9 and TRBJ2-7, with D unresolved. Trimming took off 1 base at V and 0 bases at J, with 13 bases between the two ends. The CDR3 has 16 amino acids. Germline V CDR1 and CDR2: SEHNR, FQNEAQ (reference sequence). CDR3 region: CASSLEYDIFSYEQYF. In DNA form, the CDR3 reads TGTGCCAGCAGCTTAGAATATGACATCTTCTCCTACGAGCAGTACTTC. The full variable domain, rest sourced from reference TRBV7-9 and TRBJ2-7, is DTGVSQNPRHKITKRGQNVTFRCDPISEHNRLYWYRQTLGQGPEFLTYFQNEAQLEKSRLLSDRFSAERPKGSFSTLEIQRTEQGDSAMYLCASSLEYDIFSYEQYFGPGTRLTVT.

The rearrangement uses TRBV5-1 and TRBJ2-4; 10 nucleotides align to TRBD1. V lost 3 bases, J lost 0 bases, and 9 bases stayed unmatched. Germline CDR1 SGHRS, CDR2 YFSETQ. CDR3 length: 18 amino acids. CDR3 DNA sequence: TGCGCCAGCAGCTCAACGGGACAGGGGATTCTAGCCAAAAACATTCAGTACTTC. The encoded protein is CASSSTGQGILAKNIQYF.

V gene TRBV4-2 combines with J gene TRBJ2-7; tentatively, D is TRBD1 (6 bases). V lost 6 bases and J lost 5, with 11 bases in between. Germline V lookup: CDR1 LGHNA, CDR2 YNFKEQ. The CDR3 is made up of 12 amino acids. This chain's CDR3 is CASRGTKDEQYF. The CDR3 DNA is TGTGCCAGCAGGGGGACAAAGGACGAGCAGTACTTC.

Here the CDR3 DNA reads TGTGCCTGGAGTGCCAGGGGTCCGTGGTACGAGCAGTACTTC. This sequence encodes CAWSARGPWYEQYF. The chain combines TRBV30 with TRBJ2-7; possibly TRBD1 for D (6 bases). CDR1 GTSNPN and CDR2 SVGIG come from the germline V gene (reference sequence). Trimming pared 1 base from V and 4 bases from J, leaving 14 bases between. This CDR3 is built from 14 residues.

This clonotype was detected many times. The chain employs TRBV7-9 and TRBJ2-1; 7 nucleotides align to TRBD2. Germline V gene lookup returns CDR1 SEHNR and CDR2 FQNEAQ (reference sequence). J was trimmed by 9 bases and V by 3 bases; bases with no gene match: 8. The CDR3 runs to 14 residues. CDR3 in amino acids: CASSFVAGAGEQFF. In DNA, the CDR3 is TGTGCCAGCAGCTTTGTGGCGGGAGCAGGTGAGCAGTTCTTC.

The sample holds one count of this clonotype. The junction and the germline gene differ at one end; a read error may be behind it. The CDR3 region has the DNA TGTGCCAGCAGCCAACTAGGGGAGAACACTGAAGCTCTCTTT. The encoded protein is CASSQLGENTEALF. This rearrangement joins TRBV14 to TRBJ1-1; D possibly corresponds to TRBD1 (5 bases). Germline values: CDR1 SGHDN, CDR2 FVKESK. This CDR3 has 14 residues. Together with reference TRBV14 and TRBJ1-1, the CDR3 gives the full variable domain: EAGVTQFPSHSVIEKGQTVTLRCDPISGHDNLYWYRRVMGKEIKFLLHFVKESKQDESGMPNNRFLAERTGGTYSTLKVQPAELEDSGVYFCASSQLGENTEALFGQGTRLTVV.

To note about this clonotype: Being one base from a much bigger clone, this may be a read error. Written as DNA, the CDR3 is TGTACCAGCAGCGCGGGACTAGCGGACCACGAGCAGTACTTC. Protein: CTSSAGLADHEQYF. The gene calls are TRBV9 and TRBJ2-7; the match to TRBD2 covers 11 bases. The CDR3 runs to 14 residues. Germline V lookup: CDR1 SGDLS, CDR2 YYNGEE.

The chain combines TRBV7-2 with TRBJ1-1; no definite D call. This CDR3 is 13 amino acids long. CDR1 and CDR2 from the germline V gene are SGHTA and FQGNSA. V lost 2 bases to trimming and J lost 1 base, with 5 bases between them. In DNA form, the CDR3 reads TGTGCCAGCAGCTTATACGAGAACACTGAAGCTTTCTTT. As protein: CASSLYENTEAFF.

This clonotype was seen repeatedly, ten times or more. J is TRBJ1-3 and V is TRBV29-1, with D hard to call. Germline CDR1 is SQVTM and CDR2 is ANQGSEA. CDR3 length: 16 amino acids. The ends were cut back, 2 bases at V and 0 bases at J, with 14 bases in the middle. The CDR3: CSVESVGVLSGNTIYF. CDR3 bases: TGCAGCGTTGAAAGCGTCGGGGTCCTCTCTGGAAACACCATATATTTT.

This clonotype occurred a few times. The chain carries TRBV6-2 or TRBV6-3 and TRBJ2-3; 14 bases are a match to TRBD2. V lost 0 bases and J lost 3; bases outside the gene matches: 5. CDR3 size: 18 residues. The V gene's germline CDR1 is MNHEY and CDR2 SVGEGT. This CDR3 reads CASSYSGLAGGGTDTQYF. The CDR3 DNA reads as TGTGCCAGCAGTTACTCTGGACTAGCGGGGGGCGGTACAGATACGCAGTATTTT.

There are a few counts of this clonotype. The CDR3 loop is CASSYSALSPYEQYF. The CDR3 DNA is TGTGCCAGCAGTTACTCTGCGCTAAGTCCCTACGAGCAGTACTTC. This chain uses TRBV6-2 or TRBV6-3 with TRBJ2-7; D gene uncertain. The V gene's germline CDR1 is MNHEY and CDR2 SVGEGT. There are 15 residues in the CDR3. V lost 0 bases, J lost 2 bases, and 11 bases lay in between.

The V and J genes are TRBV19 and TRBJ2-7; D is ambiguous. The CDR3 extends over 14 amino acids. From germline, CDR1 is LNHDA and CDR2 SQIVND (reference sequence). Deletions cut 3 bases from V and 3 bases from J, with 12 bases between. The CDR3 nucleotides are TGTGCCAGTAGTATTGAGGTCTGGGACTACGAGCAGTACTTC. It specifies CASSIEVWDYEQYF.

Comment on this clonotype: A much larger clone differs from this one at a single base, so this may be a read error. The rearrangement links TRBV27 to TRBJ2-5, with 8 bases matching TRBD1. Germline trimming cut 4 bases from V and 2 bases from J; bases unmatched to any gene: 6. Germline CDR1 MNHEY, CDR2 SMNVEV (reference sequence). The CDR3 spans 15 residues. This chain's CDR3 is CASSWSGGEQETQYF. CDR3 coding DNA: TGTGCCAGCAGTTGGTCAGGGGGCGAGCAAGAGACCCAGTACTTC.